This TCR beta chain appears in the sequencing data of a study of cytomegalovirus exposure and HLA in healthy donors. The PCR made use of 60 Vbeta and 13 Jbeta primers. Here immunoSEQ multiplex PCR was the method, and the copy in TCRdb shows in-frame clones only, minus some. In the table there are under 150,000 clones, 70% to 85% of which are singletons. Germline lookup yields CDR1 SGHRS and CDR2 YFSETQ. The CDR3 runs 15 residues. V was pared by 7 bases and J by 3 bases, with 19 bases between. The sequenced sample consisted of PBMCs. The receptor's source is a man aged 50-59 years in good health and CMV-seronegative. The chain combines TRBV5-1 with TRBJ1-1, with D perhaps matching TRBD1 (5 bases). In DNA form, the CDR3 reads TGCGCCAGCCAACCCGGAGGAGGGACTCACACTGAAGCTTTCTTT. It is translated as CASQPGGGTHTEAFF.